The rows below give T cell receptor beta chains drawn from one sample of a study of cytomegalovirus exposure and HLA in healthy donors. Only in-frame clones appear in the TCRdb table, and some are missing; sequencing was by immunoSEQ multiplex PCR. This table has about 85,000 clones, roughly 80% appearing once. Sequenced input: PBMCs. All receptors come from a woman aged 45 to 65 in good health and CMV-seropositive. Each CDR3 is given with its conserved first and last residue.

>TRBV18
CASSATDAPFYNEQFF
>TRBV4-1
CASSQAGGSSNEQFF
>TRBV10-3
CAISVQENQPQHF
>TRBV18
CASSPPGGKPSGNTIYF
>TRBV10-3
CAIRPGQGVEASYNEQFF
>TRBV7-7
CASSRAGLAHNTGELFF
>TRBV19
CASSPGQGRTGELFF
>TRBV10-1
CASSSNRGANAEAFF
>TRBV7-2
CASSTTGQGYTEAFF
>TRBV19
CASIAGPGANVLTF
>TRBV6-1
CASRVGTVSNQPQHF
>TRBV19
CASRPDRSSYNEQFF
>TRBV29-1
CSVQGTGVHEQYF
>TRBV11-3
CARPTGEASGELFF
>TRBV9
CASSVDGRPNNEQFF
>TRBV10-1
CASSESVAGGTDTQYF
>TRBV5-1
CASSPGGSTNEKLFF
>TRBV6-5
CASSYRFEDTEAFF
>TRBV18
CASSPSIRRGAALNEQYF
>TRBV15
CATSKDRVRGNTIYF
>TRBV4-2
CASSSDRGRETQYF
>TRBV6-6
CASERTGDYGYTF
>TRBV7-8
CASSQVSDEQYF
>TRBV6-6
CASSNSFFNSPLHF
>TRBV7-9
CSSSFQGASEKLFF
>TRBV29-1
CSVKGEGGYTF
>TRBV19
CASSRGTDNSPLHF
>TRBV10-3
CATGTSGSQETQYF
>TRBV5-6
CASSLTGGEISSTDTQYF
>TRBV15
CATSRDRLAGGRNEQFF
>TRBV5-6
CASSLGTGSPLEQYF
>TRBV29-1
CSVVLIQDNYGYTF
>TRBV30
CAWLGDGNTIYF
>TRBV10-1
CASSDHLPEPDTQYF
>TRBV11-2
CASSPSLAGQETQYF
>TRBV18
CASSPEEDSTDTQYF
>TRBV19
CASSIAGTGGSNQPQHF
>TRBV4-1
CASSHQGNYGYTF
>TRBV30
CACQGAYTIYF
>TRBV6-5
CASSYRGGNTEAFF